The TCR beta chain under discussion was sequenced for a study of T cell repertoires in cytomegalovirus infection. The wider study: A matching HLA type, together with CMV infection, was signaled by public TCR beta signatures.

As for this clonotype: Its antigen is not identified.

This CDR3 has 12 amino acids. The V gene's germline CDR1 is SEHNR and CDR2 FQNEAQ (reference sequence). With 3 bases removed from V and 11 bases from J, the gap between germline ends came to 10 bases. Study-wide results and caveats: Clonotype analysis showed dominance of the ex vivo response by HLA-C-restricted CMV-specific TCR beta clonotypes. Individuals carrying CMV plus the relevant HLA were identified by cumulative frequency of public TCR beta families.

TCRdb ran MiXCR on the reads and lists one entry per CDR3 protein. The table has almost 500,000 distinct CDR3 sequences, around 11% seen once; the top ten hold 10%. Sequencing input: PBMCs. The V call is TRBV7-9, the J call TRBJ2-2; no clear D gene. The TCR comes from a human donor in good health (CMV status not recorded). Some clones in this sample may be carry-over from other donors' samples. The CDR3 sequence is CASSLIRRELFF. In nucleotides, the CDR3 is TGTGCCAGCAGCTTGATAAGGCGAGAGCTGTTTTTT.